This T cell receptor (beta chain) was captured by sequencing in a study of cytomegalovirus exposure and HLA in healthy donors. Study observations and caveats: TCR beta chains numbering some 160 were designated cytomegalovirus-associated. In a later analysis, first-cohort TCR clusters were found to tend to co-occur in the 100 to 150 validation repertoires.

Trimming took 4 bases from V and 5 from J; bases not matched to a gene: 7. CDR1 is SQVTM, CDR2 ANQGSEA, per germline. This CDR3 comprises 14 residues. Data came from immunoSEQ multiplex PCR; TCRdb stores just in-frame clones and leaves some out. The table includes some 210,000 clones, around 87% detected once. A note on this clone: As yet, its antigen is unknown.

The chain couples TRBV29-1 to TRBJ1-4; 7 nucleotides agree with TRBD1. Sequenced input: PBMCs. The source of this sequence is a woman under 30 in good health and CMV-seropositive. CDR3 residues: CSVGPGQPNEKLFF. The CDR3 DNA reads TGCAGCGTTGGGCCGGGACAGCCGAATGAAAAACTGTTTTTT.